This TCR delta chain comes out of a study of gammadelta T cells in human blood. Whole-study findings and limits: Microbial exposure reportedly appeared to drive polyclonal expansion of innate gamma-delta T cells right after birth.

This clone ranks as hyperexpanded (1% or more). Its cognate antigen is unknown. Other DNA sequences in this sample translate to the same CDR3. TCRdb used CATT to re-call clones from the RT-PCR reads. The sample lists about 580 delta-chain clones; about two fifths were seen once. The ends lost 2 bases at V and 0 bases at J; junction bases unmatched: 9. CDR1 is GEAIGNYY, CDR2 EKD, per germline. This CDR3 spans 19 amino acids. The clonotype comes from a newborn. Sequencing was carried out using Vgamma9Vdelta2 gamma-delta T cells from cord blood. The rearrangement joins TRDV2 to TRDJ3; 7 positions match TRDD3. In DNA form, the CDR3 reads TGTGCCTGTGACATCGTACTGGGGACCAGCTCCTGGGACACCCGACAGATGTTTTTC. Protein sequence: CACDIVLGTSSWDTRQMFF.